This T cell receptor beta chain was captured by sequencing in a study of shared clonotypes between healthy human individuals. Points from the study as a whole: Relative to clonotypes present in all four donors, those not shared had lower generation probabilities.

Germline assignment: CDR1 MNHEY and CDR2 SVGAGI. V lost 6 bases and J lost 5; bases outside the gene matches: 7. This CDR3 is 15 amino acids long. Here immunoSEQ multiplex PCR was the method, and the copy in TCRdb shows in-frame clones only, minus some. Of millions of clones in the sample, just over 90% were seen once. A note on this clone: Its antigen is as yet unknown.

The material sequenced was naive CD4+ T cells sorted from blood. Documented subset: CD45RA+ positively selected. The sequence was collected from a man aged 18-30 years in good health. The V and J genes are TRBV6-5 and TRBJ1-6; TRBD1 matches 7 bases. The CDR3 coding sequence is TGTGCCAGCAGCCGCGGACAGGTTAATAATTCACCCCTCCACTTT. This gives the protein CASSRGQVNNSPLHF.